Following are 19 T cell receptor beta chains from one sample sequenced in a study of blood T cell repertoires in COVID-19. Clones were sequenced by immunoSEQ multiplex PCR, and TCRdb holds only the in-frame ones, with some missing. The data hold 130,000 or so clones, with approximately 84% observed a single time. Source material: peripheral blood. All receptors derive from a woman of 80 years or more with acute or convalescent COVID-19.

V and J are TRBV11-2 and TRBJ2-5; TRBD1 matches at 7 bases. This CDR3 region has 15 residues. CDR1 is SGHAT, CDR2 FQNNGV, per germline. V shed 4 bases, J shed 5 bases, and the junction held 10 bases outside the gene matches. The CDR3 sequence is CASSSNRGVGETQYF. The CDR3 DNA reads as TGTGCCAGCAGCTCAAACAGGGGAGTAGGGGAGACCCAGTACTTC. Variable domain in full (rest from reference TRBV11-2 and TRBJ2-5): EAGVAQSPRYKIIEKRQSVAFWCNPISGHATLYWYQQILGQGPKLLIQFQNNGVVDDSQLPKDRFSAERLKGVDSTLKIQPAKLEDSAVYLCASSSNRGVGETQYFGPGTRLLVL.

V and J are TRBV21-1 and TRBJ2-6; TRBD1 is taken as the D call from the table, unchecked against the DNA. TRBV21-1 is designated a pseudogene. This CDR3 spans 21 amino acids. As DNA, the CDR3 is TGTGCCAGCAGCAAACCCGGGACAGCTCTCTCCGAATTGTCTGGGGCCAACGTCCTGACTTTC. This encodes CASSKPGTALSELSGANVLTF.

The V and J genes are TRBV7-2 and TRBJ2-7; D perhaps matches TRBD2 (5 bases). The length of the CDR3 is 13 residues. V lost 2 bases and J 6 bases, leaving 11 bases between the germline ends. Germline loops: CDR1 SGHTA, CDR2 FQGNSA. CDR3 DNA sequence: TGTGCCAGCAGCTTACGGAGAGGGTTCGAGCAGTACTTC. This gives the protein CASSLRRGFEQYF.

This CDR3 is CATSSRGDTEAFF. DNA for the CDR3: TGTGCCACCAGCTCCCGGGGGGACACTGAAGCTTTCTTT. This chain connects TRBV15 to TRBJ1-1; D is perhaps TRBD1 (5 bases). CDR3 length equals 13 residues. Germline V lookup: CDR1 LNHNV, CDR2 YYDKDF (reference sequence). The germline V and J ends were trimmed by 5 bases and 3 bases, with 10 bases remaining between them.

The chain combines TRBV2 with TRBJ2-7; 8 nucleotides align to TRBD1. Looked up from germline, CDR1 is SNHLY and CDR2 is FYNNEI. The ends lost 4 bases at V and 5 bases at J; junction bases unmatched: 4. The CDR3 runs to 13 residues. The CDR3 coding sequence is TGTGCCAGCAGTGGACAGGGGTTGGACGAGCAGTACTTC. This encodes CASSGQGLDEQYF.

V usage is TRBV4-2 and J usage is TRBJ2-2; TRBD2 matches 7 bases. The germline gives CDR1 LGHNA, CDR2 YNFKEQ. The ends lost 1 base at V and 0 bases at J; junction bases unmatched: 2. There are 16 residues in the CDR3. The CDR3 loop is CASSQATSANTGELFF. The CDR3 nucleotides are TGTGCCAGCAGCCAAGCCACTAGCGCGAACACCGGGGAGCTGTTTTTT.

The table lists this clone with a few counts. This chain joins TRBV10-1 and TRBJ2-7; 7 nucleotides line up with TRBD1. The CDR3 length is 16 residues. Losses at the gene ends were 7 bases for V and 2 bases for J; bases not matched to a gene: 14. Germline V gene lookup returns CDR1 WNHNN and CDR2 SYGVQD (reference sequence). DNA for the CDR3: TGCGCCAGCAATCGAAAGGGCCAGGGGGAAGCCTACGAGCAGTACTTC. The encoded protein is CASNRKGQGEAYEQYF.

The chain combines TRBV6-5 with TRBJ1-3; 7 nucleotides agree with TRBD1. The CDR3 spans 16 residues. Germline V gene lookup returns CDR1 MNHEY and CDR2 SVGAGI. V gave up 2 bases and J gave up 0 bases; unmatched junction bases: 4. The CDR3 here is CASSYDGTDSGNTIYF. The CDR3, as DNA: TGTGCCAGCAGTTACGACGGGACAGACTCTGGAAACACCATATATTTT.

DNA of the CDR3: TGCGCCAGCGCCCGACAGACTAATGAAAAACTGTTTTTT. This codes for CASARQTNEKLFF. The chain joins TRBV4-3 to TRBJ1-4; tentatively, D is TRBD1 (5 bases). CDR3 size: 13 residues. Looked up from germline, CDR1 is LGHNA and CDR2 is YSLEER. Trimming stripped 8 bases from V and 2 bases from J, with 9 bases between.

The chain links TRBV4-3 to TRBJ2-7; D is uncertain. The CDR3 runs to 15 residues. Germline-derived CDR1 and CDR2 are LGHNA and YSLEER. V was clipped by 0 bases and J by 2 bases, with 11 bases between them. The CDR3 loop reads CASSQDLGYTYEQYF. The CDR3 region has the DNA TGCGCCAGCAGCCAAGATCTAGGCTACACCTACGAGCAGTACTTC.

The gene calls are TRBV12-3 or TRBV12-4 and TRBJ1-4, with D unresolved. CDR3 length equals 12 residues. Trimming removed 5 bases at V and 8 bases at J, with 9 bases between. The CDR3 here is CASSREGEKLFF. CDR3 in DNA: TGTGCCAGCAGTAGAGAGGGCGAAAAACTGTTTTTT.

The chain is built from TRBV9 and TRBJ2-1, with 10 bases matching TRBD2. V was clipped by 3 bases and J by 3 bases; unmatched bases: 3. The germline CDR1 and CDR2 sequences are SGDLS and YYNGEE. The CDR3 is 15 amino acids. Here the CDR3 DNA reads TGTGCCAGCAGCGCTAGCGGGAGAGGCTACAATGAGCAGTTCTTC. This translates into CASSASGRGYNEQFF. Looking up the rest from reference TRBV9 and TRBJ2-1 gives the full variable domain: DSGVTQTPKHLITATGQRVTLRCSPRSGDLSVYWYQQSLDQGLQFLIQYYNGEERAKGNILERFSAQQFPDLHSELNLSSLELGDSALYFCASSASGRGYNEQFFGPGTRLTVL.

The chain recombines TRBV10-2 with TRBJ2-7, with 7 bases matching TRBD2. Germline loops: CDR1 WSHSY, CDR2 SAAADI. J lost 4 bases, V lost 4 bases, and 10 bases had no gene match. The CDR3 length is 15 residues. In nucleotides, the CDR3 is TGCGCCAGCAGTGCCCTCCGGCCTAGCGGATACGAGCAGTACTTC. Protein product: CASSALRPSGYEQYF.

This clone appeared a single time. The chain employs TRBV13 and TRBJ2-1; 9 bases are a match to TRBD1. The CDR3 is 18 residues long. Germline assignment: CDR1 PRHDT and CDR2 FYEKMQ (reference sequence). V shed 4 bases, J shed 7 bases, and the junction held 17 bases outside the gene matches. The CDR3 here is CASSSQGWDREPFNEQFF. CDR3 nucleotides: TGTGCCAGCAGCTCCCAGGGTTGGGACAGGGAGCCGTTTAATGAGCAGTTCTTC.

On this clone itself: The sample carries other DNA sequences with the same CDR3. CDR3 sequence (DNA): TGTGCCAGCAGCTTTCTAGCGGGGGCTTCATACAATGAGCAGTTCTTC. This codes for CASSFLAGASYNEQFF. V and J are TRBV7-2 and TRBJ2-1, with 10 bases aligning to TRBD2. This CDR3 is 16 amino acids long. V gave up 3 bases and J gave up 4 bases; unmatched junction bases: 6. The germline CDR1 and CDR2 sequences are SGHTA and FQGNSA.

This chain links TRBV6-2 or TRBV6-3 with TRBJ2-7; TRBD2 matches 8 bases. The CDR3 extends over 16 amino acids. Looked up from germline, CDR1 is MNHEY and CDR2 is SVGEGT. With 4 bases clipped from V and 1 base from J, the junction kept 9 bases outside the gene matches. CDR3: CASSFTNPGGSYEQYF. CDR3 nucleotide sequence: TGTGCCAGCAGTTTCACCAACCCGGGGGGGTCCTACGAGCAGTACTTC.

The chain joins TRBV10-2 to TRBJ2-1, with 8 nucleotides matching TRBD1. V gave up 6 bases and J gave up 2 bases; unmatched junction bases: 0. The length of the CDR3 is 13 residues. The germline gives CDR1 WSHSY, CDR2 SAAADI. Here the CDR3 reads CASRDRAYNEQFF. CDR3 bases: TGCGCCAGCAGGGACAGGGCCTACAATGAGCAGTTCTTC.

The rearrangement links TRBV19 to TRBJ1-5; no clear D gene. The CDR3 spans 13 residues. Trimming shortened V by 4 bases and J by 4 bases, and 8 bases separated the two germline ends. Germline CDR1 LNHDA, CDR2 SQIVND (reference sequence). The CDR3 sequence: CASSTYLNQPQHF. Written as DNA, the CDR3 is TGTGCCAGTAGTACCTACCTTAATCAGCCCCAGCATTTT. Full variable domain (outside the CDR3, taken from reference TRBV19 and TRBJ1-5): DGGITQSPKYLFRKEGQNVTLSCEQNLNHDAMYWYRQDPGQGLRLIYYSQIVNDFQKGDIAEGYSVSREKKESFPLTVTSAQKNPTAFYLCASSTYLNQPQHFGDGTRLSIL.

This chain connects TRBV5-4 to TRBJ1-3; D may be TRBD1 (5 bases). Germline lookup yields CDR1 SGHNT and CDR2 YYREEE (reference sequence). Trimming shortened V by 4 bases and J by 1 base, and 12 bases separated the two germline ends. This CDR3 has 15 amino acids. Here the CDR3 DNA reads TGTGCCAGCAGCCGCGGACACGGGTCTGGAAACACCATATATTTT. Translation gives CASSRGHGSGNTIYF.